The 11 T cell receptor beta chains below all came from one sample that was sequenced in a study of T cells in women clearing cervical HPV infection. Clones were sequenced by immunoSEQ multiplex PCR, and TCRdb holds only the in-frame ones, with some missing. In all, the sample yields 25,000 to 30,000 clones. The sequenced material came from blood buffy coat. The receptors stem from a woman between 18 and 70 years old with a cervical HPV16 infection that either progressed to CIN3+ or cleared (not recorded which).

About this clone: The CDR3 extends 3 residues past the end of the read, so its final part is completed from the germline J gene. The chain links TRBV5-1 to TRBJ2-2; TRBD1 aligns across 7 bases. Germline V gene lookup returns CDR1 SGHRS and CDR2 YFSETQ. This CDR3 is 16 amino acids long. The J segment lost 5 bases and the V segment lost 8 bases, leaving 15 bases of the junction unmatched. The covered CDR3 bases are TGCGCCAGTTGGGCCCCTAACAGGGGAGAGACCGGGGAG. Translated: CASWAPNRGETGE. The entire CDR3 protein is CASWAPNRGETGELFF.

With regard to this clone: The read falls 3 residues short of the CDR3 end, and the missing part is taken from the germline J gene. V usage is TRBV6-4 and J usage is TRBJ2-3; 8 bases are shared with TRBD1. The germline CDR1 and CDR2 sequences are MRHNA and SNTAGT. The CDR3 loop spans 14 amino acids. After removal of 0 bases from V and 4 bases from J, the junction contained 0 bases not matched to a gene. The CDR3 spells CASSDSTGADTQYF. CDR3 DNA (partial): TGTGCCAGCAGTGACTCGACAGGGGCAGATACG.

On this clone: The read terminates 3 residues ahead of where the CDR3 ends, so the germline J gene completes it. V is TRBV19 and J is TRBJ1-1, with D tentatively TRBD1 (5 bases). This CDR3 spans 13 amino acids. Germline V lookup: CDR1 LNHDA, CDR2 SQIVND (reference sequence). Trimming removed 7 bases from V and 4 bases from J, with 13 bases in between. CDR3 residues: CASNSPGGTEAFF. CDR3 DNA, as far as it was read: TGTGCCAGTAATTCTCCCGGGGGCACTGAA.

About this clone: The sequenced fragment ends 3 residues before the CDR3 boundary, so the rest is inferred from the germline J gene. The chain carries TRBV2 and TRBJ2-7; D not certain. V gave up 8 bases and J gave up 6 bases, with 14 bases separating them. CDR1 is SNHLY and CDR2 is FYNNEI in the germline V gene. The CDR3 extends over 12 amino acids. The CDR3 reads CASLESPSEQYF. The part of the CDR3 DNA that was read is TGTGCCAGCCTCGAGTCGCCCAGCGAG.

Here the CDR3 reads CASSPGVNYGYTF. The DNA read from the CDR3 is TGCGCCAGCAGCCCCGGGGTTAACTATGGC. The rearrangement links TRBV5-1 to TRBJ1-2; D is unclear. The CDR3 extends 3 residues past the end of the read, so its final part is completed from the germline J gene. Germline assignment: CDR1 SGHRS and CDR2 YFSETQ. V shed 4 bases and J shed 1 base, with 8 bases lying between them. CDR3 length: 13 amino acids.

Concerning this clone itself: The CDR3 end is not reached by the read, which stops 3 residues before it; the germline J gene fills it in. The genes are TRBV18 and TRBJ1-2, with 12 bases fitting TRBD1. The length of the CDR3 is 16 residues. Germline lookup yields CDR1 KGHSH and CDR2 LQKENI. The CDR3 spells CASSPSSGTGGRPYTF. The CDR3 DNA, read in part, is TGTGCCAGCTCACCGAGTTCCGGGACAGGGGGCCGACCC.

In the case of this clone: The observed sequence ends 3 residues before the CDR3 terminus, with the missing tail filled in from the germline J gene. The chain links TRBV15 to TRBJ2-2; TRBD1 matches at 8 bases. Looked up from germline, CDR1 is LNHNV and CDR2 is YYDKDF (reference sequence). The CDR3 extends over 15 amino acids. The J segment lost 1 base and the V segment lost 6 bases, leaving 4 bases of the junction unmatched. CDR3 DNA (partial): TGTGCCACCAGTACCGGGACAGGGAACACCGGGGAG. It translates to CATSTGTGNTGE. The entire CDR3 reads CATSTGTGNTGELFF. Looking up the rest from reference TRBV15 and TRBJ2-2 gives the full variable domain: DAMVIQNPRYQVTQFGKPVTLSCSQTLNHNVMYWYQQKSSQAPKLLFHYYDKDFNNEADTPDNFQSRRPNTSFCFLDIRSPGLGDTAMYLCATSTGTGNTGELFFGEGSRLTVL.

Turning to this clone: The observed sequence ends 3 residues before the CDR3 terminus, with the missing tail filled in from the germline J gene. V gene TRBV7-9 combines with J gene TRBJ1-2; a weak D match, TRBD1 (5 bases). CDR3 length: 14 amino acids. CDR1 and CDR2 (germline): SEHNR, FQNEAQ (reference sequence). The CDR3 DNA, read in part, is TGTGCCAGCAGCCCGCCGGACAAATCTAACATC. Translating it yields CASSPPDKSNI. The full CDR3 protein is CASSPPDKSNIYTF. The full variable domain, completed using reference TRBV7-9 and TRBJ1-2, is DTGVSQNPRHKITKRGQNVTFRCDPISEHNRLYWYRQTLGQGPEFLTYFQNEAQLEKSRLLSDRFSAERPKGSFSTLEIQRTEQGDSAMYLCASSPPDKSNIYTFGSGTRLTVV.

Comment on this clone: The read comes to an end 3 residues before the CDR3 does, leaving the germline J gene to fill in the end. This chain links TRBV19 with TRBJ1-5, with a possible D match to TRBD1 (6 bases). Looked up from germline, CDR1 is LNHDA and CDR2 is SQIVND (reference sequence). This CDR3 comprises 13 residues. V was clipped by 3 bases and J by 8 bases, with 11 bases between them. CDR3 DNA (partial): TGTGCCAGTAGTATCGCAGGGGAGGAGCCC. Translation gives CASSIAGEEP. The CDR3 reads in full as CASSIAGEEPQHF.

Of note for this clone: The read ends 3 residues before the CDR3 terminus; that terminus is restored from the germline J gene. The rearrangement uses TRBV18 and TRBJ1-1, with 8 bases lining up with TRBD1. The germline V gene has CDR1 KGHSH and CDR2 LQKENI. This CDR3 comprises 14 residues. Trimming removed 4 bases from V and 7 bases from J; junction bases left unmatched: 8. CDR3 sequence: CASSHSTGAGEAFF. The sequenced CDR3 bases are TGTGCCAGCTCACACTCGACAGGGGCCGGTGAA.

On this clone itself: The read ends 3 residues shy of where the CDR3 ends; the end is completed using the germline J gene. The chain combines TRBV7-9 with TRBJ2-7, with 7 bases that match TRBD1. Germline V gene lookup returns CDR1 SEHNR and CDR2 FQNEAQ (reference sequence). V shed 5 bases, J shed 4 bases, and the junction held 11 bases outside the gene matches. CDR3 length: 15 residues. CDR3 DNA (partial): TGTGCCAGCAGCCGAGAGACAGGGCGTGGGTACGAG. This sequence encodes CASSRETGRGYE. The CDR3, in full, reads CASSRETGRGYEQYF.